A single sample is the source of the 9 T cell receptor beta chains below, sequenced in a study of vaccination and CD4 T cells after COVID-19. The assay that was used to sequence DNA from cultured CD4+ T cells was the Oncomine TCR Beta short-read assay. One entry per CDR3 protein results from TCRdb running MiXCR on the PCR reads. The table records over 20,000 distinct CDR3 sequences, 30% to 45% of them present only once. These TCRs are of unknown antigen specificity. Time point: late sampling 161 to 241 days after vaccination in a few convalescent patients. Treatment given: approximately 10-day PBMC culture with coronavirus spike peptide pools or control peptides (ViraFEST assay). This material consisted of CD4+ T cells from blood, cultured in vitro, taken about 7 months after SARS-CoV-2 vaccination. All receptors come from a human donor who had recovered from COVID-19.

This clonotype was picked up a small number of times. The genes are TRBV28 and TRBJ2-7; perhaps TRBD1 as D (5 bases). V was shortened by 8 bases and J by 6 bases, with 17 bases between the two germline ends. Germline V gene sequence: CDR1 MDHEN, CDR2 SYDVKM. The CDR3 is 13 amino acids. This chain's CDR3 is CASDGQGFGEQYF. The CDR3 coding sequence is TGTGCCAGCGACGGGCAGGGATTTGGCGAGCAGTACTTC.

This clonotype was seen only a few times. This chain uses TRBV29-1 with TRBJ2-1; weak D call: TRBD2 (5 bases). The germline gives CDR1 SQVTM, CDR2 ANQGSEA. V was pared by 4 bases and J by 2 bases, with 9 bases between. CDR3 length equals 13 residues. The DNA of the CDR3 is TGCAGCGTTGGTAGCGCTACCTACAATGAGCAGTTCTTC. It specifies CSVGSATYNEQFF.

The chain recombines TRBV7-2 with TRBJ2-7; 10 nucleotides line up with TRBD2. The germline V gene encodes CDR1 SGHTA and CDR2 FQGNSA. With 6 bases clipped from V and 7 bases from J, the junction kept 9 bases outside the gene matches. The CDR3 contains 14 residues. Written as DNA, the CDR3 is TGTGCCAGCAGTTCCGGACTAGCGGTTGTGGAGCAGTACTTC. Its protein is CASSSGLAVVEQYF.

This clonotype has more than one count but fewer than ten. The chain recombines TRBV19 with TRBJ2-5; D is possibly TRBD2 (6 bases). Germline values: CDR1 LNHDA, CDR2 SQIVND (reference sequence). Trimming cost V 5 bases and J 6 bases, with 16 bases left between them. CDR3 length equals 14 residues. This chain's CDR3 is CASSPRGGLQTQYF. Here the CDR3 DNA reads TGTGCCAGTAGTCCCCGAGGAGGGCTACAGACCCAGTACTTC.

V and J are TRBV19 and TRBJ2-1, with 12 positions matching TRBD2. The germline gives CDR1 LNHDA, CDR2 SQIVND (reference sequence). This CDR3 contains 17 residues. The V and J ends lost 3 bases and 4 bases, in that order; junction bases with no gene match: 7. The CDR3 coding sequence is TGTGCCAGTAGTATGGCTAGCGGGAGGGCCGCTTACAATGAGCAGTTCTTC. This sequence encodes CASSMASGRAAYNEQFF.

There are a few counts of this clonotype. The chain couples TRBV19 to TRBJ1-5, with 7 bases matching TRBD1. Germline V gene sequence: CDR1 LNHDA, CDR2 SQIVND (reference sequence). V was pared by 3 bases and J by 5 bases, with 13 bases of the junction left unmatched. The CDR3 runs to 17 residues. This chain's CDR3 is CASSIPRHRTGDQPQHF. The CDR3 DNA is TGTGCCAGTAGTATTCCCCGACATCGAACAGGGGATCAGCCCCAGCATTTT.

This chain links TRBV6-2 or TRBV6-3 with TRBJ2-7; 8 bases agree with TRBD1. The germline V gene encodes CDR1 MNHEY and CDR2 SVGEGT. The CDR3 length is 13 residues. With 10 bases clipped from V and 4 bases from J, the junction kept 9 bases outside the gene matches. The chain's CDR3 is CATTGTGVYEQYF. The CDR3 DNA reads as TGTGCCACCACCGGGACAGGAGTTTACGAGCAGTACTTC.

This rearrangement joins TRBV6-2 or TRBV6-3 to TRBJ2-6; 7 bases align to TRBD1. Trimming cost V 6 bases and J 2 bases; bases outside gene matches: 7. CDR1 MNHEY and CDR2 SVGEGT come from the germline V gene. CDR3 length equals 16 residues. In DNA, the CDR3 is TGTGCCAGCAGAGCACAGGGGCCCCCTGGGGCCAACGTCCTGACTTTC. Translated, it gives CASRAQGPPGANVLTF.

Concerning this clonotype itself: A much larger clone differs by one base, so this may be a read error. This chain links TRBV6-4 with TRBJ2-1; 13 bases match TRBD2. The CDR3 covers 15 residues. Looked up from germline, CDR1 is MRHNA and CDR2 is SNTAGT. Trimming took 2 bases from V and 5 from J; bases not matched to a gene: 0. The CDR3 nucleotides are TGTGCCAGCAGTGACGGGACTAGCGGGAACAATGAGCAGTTCTTC. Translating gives CASSDGTSGNNEQFF.